This TCR beta chain was documented in a study of cytomegalovirus exposure and HLA in healthy donors. Regarding the study as a whole: Prior analysis indicated that the majority of TCR beta V segments exhibited productivity approximately 87% or approximately 30% of the time.

The PCR made use of 60 Vbeta and 13 Jbeta primers. Clones were sequenced by immunoSEQ multiplex PCR, and TCRdb holds only the in-frame ones, with some missing. This table holds roughly 160,000 clones, 65% to 85% found once. Of note for this clone: What it binds is not known.

The clonotype originates from a young woman in good health and CMV-seropositive. The sequencing input was PBMCs.

The CDR3 protein is CASSLRRQLSSYNSPLHF. The CDR3 DNA reads as TGTGCCAGCAGTTTACGCAGACAGCTGAGCTCCTATAATTCACCCCTCCACTTT. The rearrangement joins TRBV27 to TRBJ1-6; the D gene is possibly TRBD1 (5 bases). V shed 2 bases and J shed 0 bases, with 14 bases lying between them. The CDR3 contains 18 residues. Per the germline V gene, CDR1 is MNHEY and CDR2 is SMNVEV (reference sequence).